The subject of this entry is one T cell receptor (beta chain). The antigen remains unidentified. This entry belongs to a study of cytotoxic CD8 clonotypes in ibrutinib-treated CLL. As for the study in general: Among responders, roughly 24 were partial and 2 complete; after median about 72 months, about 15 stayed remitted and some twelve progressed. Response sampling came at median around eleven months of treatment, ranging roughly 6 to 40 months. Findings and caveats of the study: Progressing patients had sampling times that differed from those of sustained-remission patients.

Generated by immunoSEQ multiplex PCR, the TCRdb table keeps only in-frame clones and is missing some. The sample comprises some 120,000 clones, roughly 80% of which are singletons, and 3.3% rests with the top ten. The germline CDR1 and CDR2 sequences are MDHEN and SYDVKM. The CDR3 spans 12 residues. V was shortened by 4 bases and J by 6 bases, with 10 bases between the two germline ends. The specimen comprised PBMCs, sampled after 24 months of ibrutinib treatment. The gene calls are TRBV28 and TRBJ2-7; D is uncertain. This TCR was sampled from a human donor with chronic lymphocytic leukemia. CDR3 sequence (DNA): TGTGCCAGCAGTTCCGAACTAAGCGAGCAGTACTTC. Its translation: CASSSELSEQYF.